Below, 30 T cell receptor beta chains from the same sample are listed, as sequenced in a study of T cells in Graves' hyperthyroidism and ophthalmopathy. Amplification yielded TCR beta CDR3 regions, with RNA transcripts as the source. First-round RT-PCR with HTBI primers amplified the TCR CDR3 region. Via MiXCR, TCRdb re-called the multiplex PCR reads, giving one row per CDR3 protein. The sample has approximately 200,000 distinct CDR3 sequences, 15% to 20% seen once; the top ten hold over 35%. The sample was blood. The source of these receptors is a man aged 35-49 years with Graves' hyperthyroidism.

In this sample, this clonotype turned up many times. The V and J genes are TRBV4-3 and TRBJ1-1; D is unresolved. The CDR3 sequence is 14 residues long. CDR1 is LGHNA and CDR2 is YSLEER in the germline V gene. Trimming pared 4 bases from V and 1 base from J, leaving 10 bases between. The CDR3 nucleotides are TGCGCCAGCAGCCCCCGGGGTGAGAACACTGAAGCTTTCTTT. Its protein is CASSPRGENTEAFF.

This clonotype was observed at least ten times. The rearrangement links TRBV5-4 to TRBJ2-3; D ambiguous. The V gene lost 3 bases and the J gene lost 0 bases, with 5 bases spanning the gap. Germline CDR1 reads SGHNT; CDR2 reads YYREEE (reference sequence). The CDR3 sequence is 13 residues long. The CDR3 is CASSSTSTDTQYF. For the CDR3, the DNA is TGTGCCAGCAGCTCGACAAGCACAGATACGCAGTATTTT.

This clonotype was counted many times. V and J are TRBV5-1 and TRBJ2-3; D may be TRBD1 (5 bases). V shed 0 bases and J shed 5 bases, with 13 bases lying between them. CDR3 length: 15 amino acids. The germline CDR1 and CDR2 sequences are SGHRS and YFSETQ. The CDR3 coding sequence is TGCGCCAGCAGCTTGGTCAGGGAAGTTGGAGATACGCAGTATTTT. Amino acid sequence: CASSLVREVGDTQYF.

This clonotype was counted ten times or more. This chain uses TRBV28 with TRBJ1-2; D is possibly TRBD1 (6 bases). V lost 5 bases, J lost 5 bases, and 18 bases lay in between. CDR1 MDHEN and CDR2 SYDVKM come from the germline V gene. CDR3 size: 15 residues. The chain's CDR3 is CASSLLSGGRYGYTF. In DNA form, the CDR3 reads TGTGCCAGCAGTCTTCTGTCCGGGGGCCGATATGGCTACACCTTC.

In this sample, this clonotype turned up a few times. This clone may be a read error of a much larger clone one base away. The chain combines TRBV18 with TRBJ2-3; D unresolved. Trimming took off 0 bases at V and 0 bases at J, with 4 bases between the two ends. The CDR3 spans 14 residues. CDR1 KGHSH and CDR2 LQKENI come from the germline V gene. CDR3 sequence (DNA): TGTGCCAGCTCACCACCGGTGAGCACAGATACGCAGTATTTT. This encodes CASSPPVSTDTQYF.

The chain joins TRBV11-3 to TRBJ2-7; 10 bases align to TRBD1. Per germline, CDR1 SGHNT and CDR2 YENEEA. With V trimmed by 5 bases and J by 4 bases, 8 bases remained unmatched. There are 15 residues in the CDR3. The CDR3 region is CASSTRTGGGYEQYF. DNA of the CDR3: TGTGCCAGCAGCACTAGGACAGGGGGAGGATACGAGCAGTACTTC.

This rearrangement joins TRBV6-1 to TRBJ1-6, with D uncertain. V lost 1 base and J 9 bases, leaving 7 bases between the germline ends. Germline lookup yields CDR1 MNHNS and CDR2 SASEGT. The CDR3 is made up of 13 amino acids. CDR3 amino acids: CASSEGRISPLHF. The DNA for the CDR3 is TGTGCCAGCAGTGAAGGGAGGATTTCACCCCTCCACTTT.

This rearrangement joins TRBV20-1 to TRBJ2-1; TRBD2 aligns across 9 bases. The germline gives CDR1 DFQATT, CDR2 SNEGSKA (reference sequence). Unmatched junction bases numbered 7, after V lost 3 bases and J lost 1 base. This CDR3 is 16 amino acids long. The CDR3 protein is CSARGSGGGSYNEQFF. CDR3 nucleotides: TGCAGTGCTAGGGGTAGCGGGGGCGGTTCCTACAATGAGCAGTTCTTC.

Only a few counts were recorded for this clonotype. CDR3 loop: CASSSISGTGTDTQYF. The DNA for the CDR3 is TGTGCCAGCAGCTCGATATCCGGGACAGGCACAGATACGCAGTATTTT. This chain uses TRBV5-4 with TRBJ2-3; 7 bases are a match to TRBD1. This CDR3 comprises 16 residues. Per germline, CDR1 SGHNT and CDR2 YYREEE (reference sequence). The V gene end was trimmed by 3 bases and the J gene end by 1 base; junction bases not matched to a gene: 8.

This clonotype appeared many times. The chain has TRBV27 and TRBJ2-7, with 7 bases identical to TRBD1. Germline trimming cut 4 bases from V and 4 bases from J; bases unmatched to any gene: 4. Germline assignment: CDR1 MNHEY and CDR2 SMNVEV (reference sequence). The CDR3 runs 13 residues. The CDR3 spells CASSWDSTYEQYF. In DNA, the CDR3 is TGTGCCAGCAGTTGGGACAGTACTTACGAGCAGTACTTC.

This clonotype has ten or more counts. CDR3: CASSPRGGDYGYTF. The CDR3 region has the DNA TGTGCCAGCAGCCCTCGGGGAGGGGACTATGGCTACACCTTC. The chain carries TRBV7-9 and TRBJ1-2, with D perhaps TRBD1 (5 bases). The CDR3 is 14 residues long. From germline, CDR1 is SEHNR and CDR2 FQNEAQ (reference sequence). Trimming stripped 5 bases from V and 3 bases from J, with 13 bases between.

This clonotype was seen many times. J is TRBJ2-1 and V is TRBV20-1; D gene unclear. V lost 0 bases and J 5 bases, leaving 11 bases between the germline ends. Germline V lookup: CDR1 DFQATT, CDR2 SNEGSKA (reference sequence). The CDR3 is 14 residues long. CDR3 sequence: CSARDPGTNNEQFF. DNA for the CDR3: TGCAGTGCTAGAGATCCCGGTACCAACAATGAGCAGTTCTTC.

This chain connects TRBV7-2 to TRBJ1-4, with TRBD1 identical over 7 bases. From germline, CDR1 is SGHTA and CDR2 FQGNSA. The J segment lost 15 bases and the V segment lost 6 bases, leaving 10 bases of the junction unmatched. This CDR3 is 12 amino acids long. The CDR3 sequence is CASSRDSPLLFF. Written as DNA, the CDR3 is TGTGCCAGCAGTAGGGACAGTCCGTTGTTGTTTTTT.

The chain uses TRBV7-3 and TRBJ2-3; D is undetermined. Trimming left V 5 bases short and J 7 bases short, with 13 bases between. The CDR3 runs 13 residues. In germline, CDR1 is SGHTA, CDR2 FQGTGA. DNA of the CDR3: TGTGCCAGCAGCCCGTCCCTGATCAATACGCAGTATTTT. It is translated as CASSPSLINTQYF.

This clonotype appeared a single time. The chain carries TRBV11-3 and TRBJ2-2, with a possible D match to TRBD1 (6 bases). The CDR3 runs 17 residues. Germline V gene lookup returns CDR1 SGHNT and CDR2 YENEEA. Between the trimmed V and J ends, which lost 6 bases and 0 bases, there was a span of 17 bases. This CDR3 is CASRGIFTGPNTGELFF. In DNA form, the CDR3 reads TGTGCCAGCAGGGGAATCTTCACAGGGCCGAACACCGGGGAGCTGTTTTTT.

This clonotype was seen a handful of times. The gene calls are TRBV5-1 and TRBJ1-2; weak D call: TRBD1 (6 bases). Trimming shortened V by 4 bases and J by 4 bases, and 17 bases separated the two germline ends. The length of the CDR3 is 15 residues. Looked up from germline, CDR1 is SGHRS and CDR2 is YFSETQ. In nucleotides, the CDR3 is TGCGCCAGCAGCCCCCTGAGGGGGGGACTCTATGGCTACACCTTC. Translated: CASSPLRGGLYGYTF.

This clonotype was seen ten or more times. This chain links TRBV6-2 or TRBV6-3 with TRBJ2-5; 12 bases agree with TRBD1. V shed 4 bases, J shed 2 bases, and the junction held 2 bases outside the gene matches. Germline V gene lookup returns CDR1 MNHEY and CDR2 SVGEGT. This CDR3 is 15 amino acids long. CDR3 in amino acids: CASSLGQGAQETQYF. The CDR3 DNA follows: TGTGCCAGCAGTTTGGGACAGGGGGCGCAAGAGACCCAGTACTTC.

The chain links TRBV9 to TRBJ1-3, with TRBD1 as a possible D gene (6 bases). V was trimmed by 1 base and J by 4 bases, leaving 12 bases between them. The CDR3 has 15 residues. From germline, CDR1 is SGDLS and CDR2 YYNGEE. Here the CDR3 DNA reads TGTGCCAGCAGCGTAACAGGGTCGAACGGAAACACCATATATTTT. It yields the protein CASSVTGSNGNTIYF.

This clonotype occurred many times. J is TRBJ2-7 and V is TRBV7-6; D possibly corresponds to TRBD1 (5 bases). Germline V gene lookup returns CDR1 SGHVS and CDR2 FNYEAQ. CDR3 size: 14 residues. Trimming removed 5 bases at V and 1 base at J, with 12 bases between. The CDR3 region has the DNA TGTGCCAGCAGCCCCAGGGTGCTTTCCTACGAGCAGTACTTC. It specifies CASSPRVLSYEQYF.

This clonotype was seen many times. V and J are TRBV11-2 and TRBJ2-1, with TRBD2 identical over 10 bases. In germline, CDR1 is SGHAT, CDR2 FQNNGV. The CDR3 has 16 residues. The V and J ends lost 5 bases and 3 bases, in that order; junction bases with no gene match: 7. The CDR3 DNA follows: TGTGCCAGCAGCCTGCAGGGACTAGCGAGCTACAATGAGCAGTTCTTC. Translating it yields CASSLQGLASYNEQFF. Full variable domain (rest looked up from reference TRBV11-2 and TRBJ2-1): EAGVAQSPRYKIIEKRQSVAFWCNPISGHATLYWYQQILGQGPKLLIQFQNNGVVDDSQLPKDRFSAERLKGVDSTLKIQPAKLEDSAVYLCASSLQGLASYNEQFFGPGTRLTVL.

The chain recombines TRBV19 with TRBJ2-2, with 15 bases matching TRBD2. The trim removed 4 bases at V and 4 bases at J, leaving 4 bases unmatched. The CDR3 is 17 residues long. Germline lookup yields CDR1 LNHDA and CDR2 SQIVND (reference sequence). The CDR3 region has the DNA TGTGCCAGTAGTAGGACTAGCGGGGGGGCCGGCACCGGGGAGCTGTTTTTT. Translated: CASSRTSGGAGTGELFF.

CDR3 DNA: TGTGCCAGCAGCGTAGTAAGGGGAAGCTCCTACAATGAGCAGTTCTTC. Its translation is CASSVVRGSSYNEQFF. The rearrangement joins TRBV9 to TRBJ2-1, with D possibly TRBD1 on 5 matching bases. The CDR3 has 16 residues. Germline lookup yields CDR1 SGDLS and CDR2 YYNGEE. The ends were cut back, 0 bases at V and 0 bases at J, with 10 bases in the middle.

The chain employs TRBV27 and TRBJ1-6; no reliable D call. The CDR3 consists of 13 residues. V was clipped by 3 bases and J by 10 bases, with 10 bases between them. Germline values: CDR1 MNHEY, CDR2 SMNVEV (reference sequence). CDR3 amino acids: CASSFTGKSPLHF. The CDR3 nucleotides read TGTGCCAGCAGTTTTACGGGGAAATCACCCCTCCACTTT.

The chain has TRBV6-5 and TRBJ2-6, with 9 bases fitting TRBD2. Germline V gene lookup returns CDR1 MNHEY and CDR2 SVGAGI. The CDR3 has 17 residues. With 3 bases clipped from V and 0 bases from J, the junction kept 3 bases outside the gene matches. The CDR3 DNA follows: TGTGCCAGCAGTTATCTAGCGGGGAGCTCTGGGGCCAACGTCCTGACTTTC. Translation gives CASSYLAGSSGANVLTF.

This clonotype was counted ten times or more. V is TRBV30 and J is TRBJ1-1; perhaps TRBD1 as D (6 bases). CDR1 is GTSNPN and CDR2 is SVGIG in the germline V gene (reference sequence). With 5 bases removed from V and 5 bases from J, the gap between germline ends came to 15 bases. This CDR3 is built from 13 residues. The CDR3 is CAWGLDSRTEAFF. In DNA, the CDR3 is TGTGCCTGGGGACTGGACAGTCGAACTGAAGCTTTCTTT.

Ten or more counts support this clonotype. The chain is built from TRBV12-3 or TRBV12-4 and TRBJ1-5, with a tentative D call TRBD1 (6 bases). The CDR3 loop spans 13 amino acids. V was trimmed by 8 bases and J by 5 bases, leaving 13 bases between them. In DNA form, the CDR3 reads TGTGCCAGCGGACTACAGGGATATCAGCCCCAGCATTTT. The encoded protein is CASGLQGYQPQHF.

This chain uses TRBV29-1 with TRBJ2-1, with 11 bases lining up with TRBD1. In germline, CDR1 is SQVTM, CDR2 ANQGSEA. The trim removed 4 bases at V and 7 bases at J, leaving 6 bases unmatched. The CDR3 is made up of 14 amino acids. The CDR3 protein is CSVGTGGFSNEQFF. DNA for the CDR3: TGCAGCGTTGGGACAGGGGGCTTTTCGAATGAGCAGTTCTTC.

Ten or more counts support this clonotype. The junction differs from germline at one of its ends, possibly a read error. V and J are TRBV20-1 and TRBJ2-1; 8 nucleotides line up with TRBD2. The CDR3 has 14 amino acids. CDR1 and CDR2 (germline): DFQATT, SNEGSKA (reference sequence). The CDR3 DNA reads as TGCAGTACTAGGGACGCGGGGGGCTGGAATGAGCAGTTCTTC. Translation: CSTRDAGGWNEQFF.

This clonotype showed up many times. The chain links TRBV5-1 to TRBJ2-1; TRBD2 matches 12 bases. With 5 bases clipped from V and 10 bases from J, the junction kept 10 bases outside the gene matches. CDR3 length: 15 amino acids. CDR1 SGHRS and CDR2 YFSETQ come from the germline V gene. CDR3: CASRGGLAGLREQFF. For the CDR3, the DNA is TGCGCCAGCAGAGGGGGACTAGCGGGTTTGAGGGAGCAGTTCTTC.

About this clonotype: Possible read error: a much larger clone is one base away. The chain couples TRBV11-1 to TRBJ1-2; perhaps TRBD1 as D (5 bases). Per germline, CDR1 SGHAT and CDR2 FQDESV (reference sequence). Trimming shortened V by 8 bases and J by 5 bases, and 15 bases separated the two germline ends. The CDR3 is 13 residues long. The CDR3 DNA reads TGTGCCAGCCGCCGACCGGGGCGGTATGGCTACACCTTC. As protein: CASRRPGRYGYTF.